The rows below give T cell receptor beta chains drawn from one sample of a study of T cell responses to AZD1222 COVID-19 vaccine. Sequenced by immunoSEQ multiplex PCR; TCRdb stores in-frame clones only, minus some. The data hold around 130,000 clones, with 80% to 90% observed a single time. The sequencing here drew on peripheral blood, taken 28 days after the second AZD1222 dose. These receptors all stem from an adult who received the AZD1222 COVID-19 vaccine. The CDR3 runs from the conserved cysteine through the conserved F or W. D genes are given only for firm matches. Only some rows state a clone size, as once, few, many or a class for expanded clones.

d_call: .
j_call: TRBJ2-2
cdr3_length: 13
clone_size: .
v_call: TRBV27
cdr3_nt: TGTGCCAGCAGAACACAAAACACCGGGGAGCTGTTTTTT
cdr3_aa: CASRTQNTGELFF

d_call: .
j_call: TRBJ1-5
cdr3_length: 11
clone_size: few
v_call: TRBV12-3/TRBV12-4
cdr3_nt: TGTGCCAGCAGTACAGGGTCGCCCCAGCATTTT
cdr3_aa: CASSTGSPQHF

d_call: TRBD1
j_call: TRBJ2-3
cdr3_length: 15
clone_size: few
v_call: TRBV7-2
cdr3_nt: TGTGCCAGCAGCTCAGGGGGACCCACGTTGGATACGCAGTATTTT
cdr3_aa: CASSSGGPTLDTQYF

d_call: TRBD1
j_call: TRBJ2-3
cdr3_length: 13
clone_size: .
v_call: TRBV7-9
cdr3_nt: TGTGCCGTCCACAGGGGGGGCACAGATACGCAGTATTTT
cdr3_aa: CAVHRGGTDTQYF

d_call: .
j_call: TRBJ1-1
cdr3_length: 15
clone_size: .
v_call: TRBV7-2
cdr3_nt: TGTGCCAGCAGCTCCTCGACAGCGATGAACACTGAAGCTTTCTTT
cdr3_aa: CASSSSTAMNTEAFF

d_call: TRBD2
j_call: TRBJ2-1
cdr3_length: 14
clone_size: .
v_call: TRBV7-8
cdr3_nt: TGTGCCAGCAGCTTCGGACTAGCGGACAATGAGCAGTTCTTC
cdr3_aa: CASSFGLADNEQFF

d_call: .
j_call: TRBJ2-1
cdr3_length: 12
clone_size: .
v_call: TRBV5-1
cdr3_nt: TGCGCCAGCAGCTCCCCAGGGAATGAGCAGTTCTTC
cdr3_aa: CASSSPGNEQFF

d_call: .
j_call: TRBJ2-1
cdr3_length: 16
clone_size: .
v_call: TRBV21-1
cdr3_nt: TGTGCCAGCAGCAAATTGGTGGGATTAGCCTACAATGAGCAGTTCTTC
cdr3_aa: CASSKLVGLAYNEQFF

d_call: .
j_call: TRBJ2-7
cdr3_length: 15
clone_size: .
v_call: TRBV7-2
cdr3_nt: TGTGCCAGCAGCTCCCCCAGGACATTCTCCTACGAGCAGTACTTC
cdr3_aa: CASSSPRTFSYEQYF

d_call: .
j_call: TRBJ1-1
cdr3_length: 13
clone_size: few
v_call: TRBV9
cdr3_nt: TGTGCCAGCAGCTATGAAGAATGGACTGAAGCTTTCTTT
cdr3_aa: CASSYEEWTEAFF

d_call: .
j_call: TRBJ1-1
cdr3_length: 15
clone_size: .
v_call: TRBV4-2
cdr3_nt: TGTGCCAGCAGCCAAGTGGGAGGAGGGGACACTGAAGCTTTCTTT
cdr3_aa: CASSQVGGGDTEAFF

d_call: .
j_call: TRBJ2-7
cdr3_length: 13
clone_size: few
v_call: TRBV18
cdr3_nt: TGTGCCAGCTCGACAGTGGGACCCTACGAGCAGTACTTC
cdr3_aa: CASSTVGPYEQYF

d_call: .
j_call: TRBJ2-7
cdr3_length: 11
clone_size: .
v_call: TRBV6-1
cdr3_nt: TGTGCCAGCAGTGAAATCTACGAGCAGTACTTC
cdr3_aa: CASSEIYEQYF

d_call: .
j_call: TRBJ1-5
cdr3_length: 18
clone_size: .
v_call: TRBV5-8
cdr3_nt: TGTGCCAGCAGACAAGCCTTTTCGGCAGCCGCCAGTCTCCAGCCCCAGCATTTT
cdr3_aa: CASRQAFSAAASLQPQHF

d_call: .
j_call: TRBJ2-5
cdr3_length: 14
clone_size: .
v_call: TRBV11-2
cdr3_nt: TGTGCCAGCAGCTCTTTACAGGGGAGGGGGACCCAGTACTTC
cdr3_aa: CASSSLQGRGTQYF

d_call: .
j_call: TRBJ1-1
cdr3_length: 15
clone_size: .
v_call: TRBV19
cdr3_nt: TGTGCCAGTACCAAGAGGGTGTCATTGAACACTGAAGCTTTCTTT
cdr3_aa: CASTKRVSLNTEAFF

d_call: .
j_call: TRBJ1-1
cdr3_length: 16
clone_size: .
v_call: TRBV4-1
cdr3_nt: TGCGCCAGCAGCCAAGCCCCAGGACTGACGAACACTGAAGCTTTCTTT
cdr3_aa: CASSQAPGLTNTEAFF

d_call: TRBD1
j_call: TRBJ1-1
cdr3_length: 14
clone_size: .
v_call: TRBV7-2
cdr3_nt: TGTGCCAGCAGCCCGGGACAGGGGAACACTGAAGCTTTCTTT
cdr3_aa: CASSPGQGNTEAFF

d_call: .
j_call: TRBJ2-3
cdr3_length: 15
clone_size: .
v_call: TRBV6-5
cdr3_nt: TGTGCCAGCAGAGGACAGCCGCGGGGGCCGGATACGCAGTATTTT
cdr3_aa: CASRGQPRGPDTQYF

d_call: .
j_call: TRBJ1-5
cdr3_length: 14
clone_size: .
v_call: TRBV6-2/TRBV6-3
cdr3_nt: TGTGCCAGCAGTTGGGCAGGGTGGAGCCAGCCCCAGCATTTT
cdr3_aa: CASSWAGWSQPQHF

d_call: TRBD2
j_call: TRBJ2-5
cdr3_length: 14
clone_size: .
v_call: TRBV5-4
cdr3_nt: TGTGCCAGCAGCTTAGCGGGAGTACAAGAGACCCAGTACTTC
cdr3_aa: CASSLAGVQETQYF

d_call: .
j_call: TRBJ1-5
cdr3_length: 16
clone_size: .
v_call: TRBV6-5
cdr3_nt: TGTGCCAGCAGTTACTCGGTCGGATATAGCAATCAGCCCCAGCATTTT
cdr3_aa: CASSYSVGYSNQPQHF

d_call: .
j_call: TRBJ1-5
cdr3_length: 14
clone_size: .
v_call: TRBV9
cdr3_nt: TGTGCCAGCAGCGTAGGCGGGGGGAGTCAGCCCCAGCATTTT
cdr3_aa: CASSVGGGSQPQHF

d_call: .
j_call: TRBJ1-3
cdr3_length: 15
clone_size: .
v_call: TRBV5-1
cdr3_nt: TGCGCCAGCAGCCCCGGGAGGTGGGACGGAAACACCATATATTTT
cdr3_aa: CASSPGRWDGNTIYF

d_call: TRBD2
j_call: TRBJ2-3
cdr3_length: 18
clone_size: .
v_call: TRBV4-3
cdr3_nt: TGCGCCAGCAGCCAAGATCAAACTAGCGGGGGGGCAACAGATACGCAGTATTTT
cdr3_aa: CASSQDQTSGGATDTQYF

d_call: .
j_call: TRBJ1-2
cdr3_length: 13
clone_size: once
v_call: TRBV12-3/TRBV12-4
cdr3_nt: TGTGCCAGCAGTCTCAGCAGGGGCTCTGGCTACACCTTC
cdr3_aa: CASSLSRGSGYTF

d_call: TRBD1
j_call: TRBJ2-3
cdr3_length: 12
clone_size: .
v_call: TRBV30
cdr3_nt: TGTGCCTGGAGTAGGGGACAGGGTACGCAGTATTTT
cdr3_aa: CAWSRGQGTQYF

d_call: .
j_call: TRBJ1-2
cdr3_length: 12
clone_size: .
v_call: TRBV19
cdr3_nt: TGTGCCAGTAGTGACCAGTTCTATGGCTACACCTTC
cdr3_aa: CASSDQFYGYTF

d_call: .
j_call: TRBJ1-5
cdr3_length: 14
clone_size: .
v_call: TRBV18
cdr3_nt: TGTGCCAGCTCAGAGGGCCTCTTAATACAGCCCCAGCATTTT
cdr3_aa: CASSEGLLIQPQHF

d_call: TRBD1
j_call: TRBJ2-5
cdr3_length: 23
clone_size: .
v_call: TRBV7-8
cdr3_nt: TGTGCCAGCAGCCACCCCGGAGGTCCCGGGGGGACAGGGCCCGGTACGCGACAAGAGACCCAGTACTTC
cdr3_aa: CASSHPGGPGGTGPGTRQETQYF

d_call: TRBD1
j_call: TRBJ1-1
cdr3_length: 14
clone_size: .
v_call: TRBV27
cdr3_nt: TGTGCCAGCAGCTTACGACAGGGGGCGACTGAAGCTTTCTTT
cdr3_aa: CASSLRQGATEAFF

d_call: .
j_call: TRBJ2-1
cdr3_length: 13
clone_size: .
v_call: TRBV6-2/TRBV6-3
cdr3_nt: TGTGCCAGCAGTTCGGGGTCCGGAGGTGAGCAGTTCTTC
cdr3_aa: CASSSGSGGEQFF

d_call: .
j_call: TRBJ1-3
cdr3_length: 15
clone_size: .
v_call: TRBV18
cdr3_nt: TGTGCCAGCTCACCTACCGGGAGGGCTGGAAACACCATATATTTT
cdr3_aa: CASSPTGRAGNTIYF

d_call: TRBD1
j_call: TRBJ1-4
cdr3_length: 16
clone_size: .
v_call: TRBV6-5
cdr3_nt: TGTGCCAGCAGTTACGGCTCTGGGACAGGGAGAGAAAAACTGTTTTTT
cdr3_aa: CASSYGSGTGREKLFF

d_call: .
j_call: TRBJ2-7
cdr3_length: 14
clone_size: .
v_call: TRBV18
cdr3_nt: TGTGCCAGCTCACCAGGGTCGCAGGTCTACGAGCAGTACTTC
cdr3_aa: CASSPGSQVYEQYF

d_call: TRBD1
j_call: TRBJ2-3
cdr3_length: 15
clone_size: .
v_call: TRBV5-5
cdr3_nt: TGTGCCAGCAGCTTCCTGACAGGGCGGGCAGATACGCAGTATTTT
cdr3_aa: CASSFLTGRADTQYF

d_call: TRBD1
j_call: TRBJ2-1
cdr3_length: 16
clone_size: .
v_call: TRBV5-1
cdr3_nt: TGCGCCAGCAGCCCCCTTGGACAGGGGGCCGGGAATGAGCAGTTCTTC
cdr3_aa: CASSPLGQGAGNEQFF

d_call: TRBD2
j_call: TRBJ2-1
cdr3_length: 17
clone_size: .
v_call: TRBV30
cdr3_nt: TGTGCCTGGAGGAGCCGACTAGCGGGCCTAAAATCGGATGAGCAGTTCTTC
cdr3_aa: CAWRSRLAGLKSDEQFF

d_call: TRBD1
j_call: TRBJ1-5
cdr3_length: 17
clone_size: .
v_call: TRBV2
cdr3_nt: TGTGCCAGCAGGAGGGGGACAGGGGGCTTGGGCAATCAGCCCCAGCATTTT
cdr3_aa: CASRRGTGGLGNQPQHF

d_call: .
j_call: TRBJ2-7
cdr3_length: 14
clone_size: .
v_call: TRBV19
cdr3_nt: TGTGCCAGTAGTATTAGGAGACCCTCCAACGAGCAGTACTTC
cdr3_aa: CASSIRRPSNEQYF

d_call: TRBD1
j_call: TRBJ2-7
cdr3_length: 15
clone_size: .
v_call: TRBV9
cdr3_nt: TGTGCCAGCAGCGTAGGGACAGGGGGCGGGTACGAGCAGTACTTC
cdr3_aa: CASSVGTGGGYEQYF

d_call: .
j_call: TRBJ1-1
cdr3_length: 14
clone_size: .
v_call: TRBV25-1
cdr3_nt: TGTGCCAGCAGTGAATCGGGCACTTACACTGAAGCTTTCTTT
cdr3_aa: CASSESGTYTEAFF

d_call: .
j_call: TRBJ2-3
cdr3_length: 14
clone_size: once
v_call: TRBV2
cdr3_nt: TGTGCCAGCAGCGCGGGACCCCCTCCGGATACGCAGTATTTT
cdr3_aa: CASSAGPPPDTQYF

d_call: TRBD1
j_call: TRBJ2-7
cdr3_length: 12
clone_size: .
v_call: TRBV3-1/TRBV3-2
cdr3_nt: TGTGCCGCAGGACAGGGGTCGAGGGAGCAGTACTTC
cdr3_aa: CAAGQGSREQYF

d_call: .
j_call: TRBJ2-5
cdr3_length: 16
clone_size: once
v_call: TRBV7-2
cdr3_nt: TGTGCCAGCAGCTTAGTGTGGTCAGGGGAAGGAGAGACCCAGTACTTC
cdr3_aa: CASSLVWSGEGETQYF

d_call: TRBD2
j_call: TRBJ2-1
cdr3_length: 16
clone_size: .
v_call: TRBV5-4
cdr3_nt: TGTGCCAGCAGCTTGGGGGGGGGAGCGATATACAATGAGCAGTTCTTC
cdr3_aa: CASSLGGGAIYNEQFF

d_call: .
j_call: TRBJ1-2
cdr3_length: 16
clone_size: .
v_call: TRBV6-5
cdr3_nt: TGTGCCAGCAGTTACCTTAAAGGGTCAGGTCTCTATGGCTACACCTTC
cdr3_aa: CASSYLKGSGLYGYTF

d_call: TRBD1
j_call: TRBJ1-5
cdr3_length: 14
clone_size: .
v_call: TRBV5-1
cdr3_nt: TGCGCCAGCAGCTTGGAACAGGGGGGTCAGCCCCAGCATTTT
cdr3_aa: CASSLEQGGQPQHF